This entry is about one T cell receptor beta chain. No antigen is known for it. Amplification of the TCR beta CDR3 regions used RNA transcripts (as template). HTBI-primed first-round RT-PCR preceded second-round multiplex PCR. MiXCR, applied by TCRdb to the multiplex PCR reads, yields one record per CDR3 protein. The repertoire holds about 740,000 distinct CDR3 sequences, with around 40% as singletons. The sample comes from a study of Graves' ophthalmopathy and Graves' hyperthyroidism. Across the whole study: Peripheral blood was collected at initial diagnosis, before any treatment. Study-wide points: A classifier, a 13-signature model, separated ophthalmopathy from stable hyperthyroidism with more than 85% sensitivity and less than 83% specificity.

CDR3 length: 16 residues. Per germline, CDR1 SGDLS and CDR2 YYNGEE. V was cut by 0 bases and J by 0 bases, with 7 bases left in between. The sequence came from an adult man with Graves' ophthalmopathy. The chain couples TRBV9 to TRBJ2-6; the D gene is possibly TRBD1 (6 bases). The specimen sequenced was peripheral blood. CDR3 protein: CASSVGGGSGANVLTF. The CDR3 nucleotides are TGTGCCAGCAGCGTAGGAGGGGGCTCTGGGGCCAACGTCCTGACTTTC.